These 24 T cell receptor beta chains came from one sample sequenced in a study of blood T cell repertoires in COVID-19. TCRdb's table, derived via immunoSEQ multiplex PCR, lists solely in-frame clones and lacks some. The table shows 68,000 or so clones, with about 91% occurring only once. Sequencing was performed on peripheral blood. The receptor set was obtained from a man aged 50-60 years with active COVID-19.

The J gene is TRBJ2-5, the V gene TRBV6-5, with a tentative D call TRBD1 (5 bases). The germline V and J ends were trimmed by 4 bases and 4 bases, with 13 bases remaining between them. Per germline, CDR1 MNHEY and CDR2 SVGAGI. This CDR3 comprises 14 residues. The CDR3: CASSLQVSGETQYF. CDR3 sequence (DNA): TGTGCCAGCAGTTTACAGGTTTCGGGAGAGACCCAGTACTTC.

This chain connects TRBV5-3 to TRBJ2-5; 9 bases match TRBD2. TRBV5-3 is designated an ORF whose function remains uncertain. V gave up 1 base and J gave up 9 bases; unmatched junction bases: 4. The CDR3 length is 13 residues. This CDR3 reads CARSLCGGVAQYF. DNA for the CDR3: TGTGCCAGAAGCTTGTGCGGGGGGGTGGCCCAGTACTTC.

V usage is TRBV4-1 and J usage is TRBJ1-1; TRBD1 matches at 7 bases. CDR1 is MGHRA, CDR2 YSYEKL, per germline. J lost 1 base, V lost 0 bases, and 5 bases had no gene match. The CDR3 extends over 16 amino acids. The CDR3 here is CASSQDGGQRNTEAFF. CDR3 bases: TGCGCCAGCAGCCAAGATGGGGGACAGAGGAACACTGAAGCTTTCTTT.

The J gene is TRBJ1-1, the V gene TRBV5-1; possibly TRBD1 for D (5 bases). CDR1 SGHRS and CDR2 YFSETQ come from the germline V gene. This CDR3 is 15 amino acids long. Trimming took 4 bases from V and 4 from J, leaving 17 bases between them. In DNA, the CDR3 is TGCGCCAGCAGCCCGGGGGAAGTGAGGGGCACTGAAGCTTTCTTT. Amino acids: CASSPGEVRGTEAFF.

The J gene is TRBJ2-5, the V gene TRBV11-2; TRBD2 is a possible D gene (6 bases). The CDR3 sequence is 13 residues long. Germline lookup yields CDR1 SGHAT and CDR2 FQNNGV. Trimming took 5 bases from V and 2 from J, leaving 9 bases between them. In DNA, the CDR3 is TGTGCCAGCAGCGCGGGACGGCAAGAGACCCAGTACTTC. Protein: CASSAGRQETQYF.

The V and J genes are TRBV4-3 and TRBJ1-2; 7 bases align to TRBD1. In germline, CDR1 is LGHNA, CDR2 YSLEER. The CDR3 extends over 13 amino acids. With 3 bases clipped from V and 3 bases from J, the junction kept 1 base outside the gene matches. CDR3 in amino acids: CASSHTGDYGYTF. The CDR3 bases are TGCGCCAGCAGCCATACAGGGGACTATGGCTACACCTTC.

The gene calls are TRBV9 and TRBJ2-7, with TRBD2 matching over 10 bases. The trim removed 3 bases at V and 5 bases at J, leaving 5 bases unmatched. The germline CDR1 and CDR2 sequences are SGDLS and YYNGEE. The CDR3 spans 14 residues. In DNA form, the CDR3 reads TGTGCCAGCAGCGCCAGCGGGGGGGCCCACGAGCAGTACTTC. Translated, it gives CASSASGGAHEQYF. Variable domain in full (rest from reference TRBV9 and TRBJ2-7): DSGVTQTPKHLITATGQRVTLRCSPRSGDLSVYWYQQSLDQGLQFLIQYYNGEERAKGNILERFSAQQFPDLHSELNLSSLELGDSALYFCASSASGGAHEQYFGPGTRLTVT.

This rearrangement joins TRBV29-1 to TRBJ2-2; D not certain. V shed 5 bases and J shed 6 bases, with 4 bases lying between them. The germline gives CDR1 SQVTM, CDR2 ANQGSEA. This CDR3 spans 10 amino acids. CDR3 bases: TGCAGCGTTTTCGCCGGGGAGCTGTTTTTT. Translated: CSVFAGELFF.

The chain is built from TRBV9 and TRBJ2-1, with 8 positions matching TRBD1. Germline CDR1 and CDR2: SGDLS and YYNGEE. CDR3 length: 15 amino acids. Losses at the gene ends were 2 bases for V and 5 bases for J; bases not matched to a gene: 6. CDR3 DNA sequence: TGTGCCAGCAGCGTGGACAGGGTGACACACAATGAGCAGTTCTTC. Protein product: CASSVDRVTHNEQFF.

This rearrangement joins TRBV6-4 to TRBJ2-1; 8 bases fit TRBD2. The ends lost 3 bases at V and 3 bases at J; junction bases unmatched: 4. The germline CDR1 and CDR2 sequences are MRHNA and SNTAGT. The CDR3 covers 15 residues. The DNA of the CDR3 is TGTGCCAGCAGTGAATTAGCGGGGAACTACAATGAGCAGTTCTTC. This translates into CASSELAGNYNEQFF.

V and J are TRBV6-6 and TRBJ1-6, with D possibly TRBD1 on 6 matching bases. The germline V gene has CDR1 MNHNY and CDR2 SVGAGI (reference sequence). V lost 7 bases, J lost 7 bases, and 14 bases lay in between. The CDR3 has 14 amino acids. As DNA, the CDR3 is TGTGCCAGCACCTCCATGAGGGGGAATTCACCCCTCCACTTT. Translated, it gives CASTSMRGNSPLHF.

The V gene is TRBV13, the J gene TRBJ2-7; 7 nucleotides align to TRBD2. V trimming: 0 bases; J trimming: 6 bases; junction bases outside the gene matches: 11. CDR1 is PRHDT and CDR2 is FYEKMQ in the germline V gene (reference sequence). The CDR3 is 16 residues long. The CDR3 coding sequence is TGTGCCAGCAGCTTAGGCTCACTAGTCGGGGGGTCCGAGCAGTACTTC. Protein product: CASSLGSLVGGSEQYF.

The chain carries TRBV5-1 and TRBJ2-1, with 8 bases lining up with TRBD2. The CDR3 runs to 16 residues. CDR1 SGHRS and CDR2 YFSETQ come from the germline V gene. J was trimmed by 7 bases and V by 3 bases; bases with no gene match: 12. The CDR3 protein is CASSSLAGSPGNEQFF. The DNA of the CDR3 is TGCGCCAGCAGCTCCTTAGCGGGGTCCCCCGGGAATGAGCAGTTCTTC.

The V and J genes are TRBV5-6 and TRBJ2-7; TRBD1 might be the D (6 bases). The CDR3 is made up of 15 amino acids. Germline assignment: CDR1 SGHDT and CDR2 YYEEEE. Trimming pared 4 bases from V and 2 bases from J, leaving 16 bases between. The CDR3 sequence: CASSDDRRGAYEQYF. CDR3 DNA sequence: TGTGCCAGCAGCGATGACAGGAGAGGGGCCTACGAGCAGTACTTC.

This clone was observed a handful of times. The V call is TRBV6-2 or TRBV6-3, the J call TRBJ2-5; D remains ambiguous. Germline V gene lookup returns CDR1 MNHEY and CDR2 SVGEGT. The CDR3 runs 16 residues. The V and J ends lost 0 bases and 2 bases respectively, with 13 bases between them. The CDR3 DNA is TGTGCCAGCAGTTACTCGAGGTTGACTCCACAAGAGACCCAGTACTTC. It is translated as CASSYSRLTPQETQYF.

The chain links TRBV7-2 to TRBJ2-5, with D hard to call. The CDR3 covers 14 residues. Per the germline V gene, CDR1 is SGHTA and CDR2 is FQGNSA. Trimming took 0 bases from V and 5 from J, leaving 10 bases between them. CDR3 bases: TGTGCCAGCAGCTTAGCCGGCGGTTGGGAGACCCAGTACTTC. This encodes CASSLAGGWETQYF.

This clone was seen a handful of times. In DNA, the CDR3 is TGTGCCAGCAGTTGGACTAGCGGTGCCTACGAGCAGTACTTC. It codes for CASSWTSGAYEQYF. J is TRBJ2-7 and V is TRBV27; 10 bases align to TRBD2. The germline gives CDR1 MNHEY, CDR2 SMNVEV (reference sequence). The CDR3 is 14 amino acids. J gave up 2 bases and V 4 bases, and 2 bases lay outside the gene matches.

This chain joins TRBV5-1 and TRBJ2-1; 7 positions agree with TRBD2. Trimming cost V 4 bases and J 5 bases; bases outside gene matches: 6. The germline gives CDR1 SGHRS, CDR2 YFSETQ. The CDR3 is 14 amino acids. The CDR3 region is CASSPQSGNNEQFF. In DNA, the CDR3 is TGCGCCAGCAGCCCCCAGAGCGGGAACAATGAGCAGTTCTTC.

The rearrangement links TRBV10-3 to TRBJ2-5, with TRBD1 identical over 12 bases. The CDR3 has 15 residues. Germline V gives CDR1 ENHRY, CDR2 SYGVKD. V shed 4 bases and J 5 bases; nucleotides not matched to a gene: 5. DNA for the CDR3: TGTGCCATCAGTGGGGGACAGGGGGCGCGGGAGACCCAGTACTTC. This encodes CAISGGQGARETQYF.

The chain couples TRBV9 to TRBJ2-3; TRBD2 matches 12 bases. Trimming removed 7 bases from V and 2 bases from J; junction bases left unmatched: 8. Germline V gene data show CDR1 as SGDLS and CDR2 as YYNGEE. CDR3 length equals 16 residues. CDR3 sequence: CASSSGGGGLTDTQYF. The CDR3 DNA reads TGTGCCAGCTCTAGCGGGGGGGGCGGTCTCACAGATACGCAGTATTTT.

V gene TRBV10-1 combines with J gene TRBJ2-7; D not resolved. The CDR3 contains 13 residues. The germline V gene has CDR1 WNHNN and CDR2 SYGVQD (reference sequence). V gave up 6 bases and J gave up 0 bases, with 9 bases separating them. The DNA of the CDR3 is TGCGCCAGCAGCGACCCTAGCTCCTACGAGCAGTACTTC. It specifies CASSDPSSYEQYF.

V is TRBV5-1 and J is TRBJ2-5; a possible D gene is TRBD1 (6 bases). Trimming removed 4 bases at V and 5 bases at J, with 15 bases between. Germline CDR1 reads SGHRS; CDR2 reads YFSETQ. The CDR3 length is 14 residues. CDR3 region: CASSGNVGAETQYF. The DNA for the CDR3 is TGCGCCAGCAGCGGCAATGTGGGGGCCGAGACCCAGTACTTC.

About this clone itself: A read error may account for a junction end that differs from germline. V gene TRBV12-5 combines with J gene TRBJ1-1; D remains ambiguous. The CDR3 loop spans 17 amino acids. CDR1 and CDR2 from the germline V gene are LGHNT and FRNRAP. The CDR3 region has the DNA TGTGCTAGTGGTTCTGGCGCGAGGGTTGCTAAGAACCCTGAAGCTTTCTTT. It specifies CASGSGARVAKNPEAFF.

V is TRBV9 and J is TRBJ2-1, with 9 positions matching TRBD2. CDR1 is SGDLS and CDR2 is YYNGEE in the germline V gene. This CDR3 is built from 15 residues. J lost 4 bases, V lost 3 bases, and 5 bases had no gene match. The CDR3 nucleotides read TGTGCCAGCAGCGCCGGCGGGGGGGTTTACAATGAGCAGTTCTTC. This gives the protein CASSAGGGVYNEQFF. Full variable domain (missing parts from reference TRBV9 and TRBJ2-1): DSGVTQTPKHLITATGQRVTLRCSPRSGDLSVYWYQQSLDQGLQFLIQYYNGEERAKGNILERFSAQQFPDLHSELNLSSLELGDSALYFCASSAGGGVYNEQFFGPGTRLTVL.